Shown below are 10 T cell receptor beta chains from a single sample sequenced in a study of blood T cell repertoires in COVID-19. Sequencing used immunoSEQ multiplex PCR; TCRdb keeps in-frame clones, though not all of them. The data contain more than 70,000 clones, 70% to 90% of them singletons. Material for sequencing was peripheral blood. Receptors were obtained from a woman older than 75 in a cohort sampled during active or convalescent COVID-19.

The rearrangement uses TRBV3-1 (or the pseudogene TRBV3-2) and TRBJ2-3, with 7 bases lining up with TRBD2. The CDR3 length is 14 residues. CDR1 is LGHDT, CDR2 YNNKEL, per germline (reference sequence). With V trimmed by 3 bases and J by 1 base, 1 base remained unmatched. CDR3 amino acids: CASSQLAGTDTQYF. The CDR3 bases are TGTGCCAGCAGCCAGCTAGCGGGCACAGATACGCAGTATTTT.

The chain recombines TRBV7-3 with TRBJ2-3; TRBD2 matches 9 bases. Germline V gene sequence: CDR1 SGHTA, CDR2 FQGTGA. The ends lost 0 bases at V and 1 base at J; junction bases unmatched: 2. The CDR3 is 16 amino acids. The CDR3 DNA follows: TGTGCCAGCAGCTTAACAGCGGGAGGCCGCACAGATACGCAGTATTTT. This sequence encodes CASSLTAGGRTDTQYF.

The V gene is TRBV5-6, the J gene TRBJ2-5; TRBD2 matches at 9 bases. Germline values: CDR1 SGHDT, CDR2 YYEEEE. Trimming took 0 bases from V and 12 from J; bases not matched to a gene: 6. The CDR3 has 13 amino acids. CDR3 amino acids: CASSLGREGQKYF. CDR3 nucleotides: TGTGCCAGCAGCTTGGGGCGGGAGGGGCAGAAGTACTTC.

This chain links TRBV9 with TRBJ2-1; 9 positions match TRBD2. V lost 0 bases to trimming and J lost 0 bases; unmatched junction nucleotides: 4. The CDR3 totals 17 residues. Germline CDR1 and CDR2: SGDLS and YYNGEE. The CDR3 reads CASSVVGLANSYNEQFF. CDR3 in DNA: TGTGCCAGCAGCGTAGTAGGACTAGCGAACTCCTACAATGAGCAGTTCTTC.

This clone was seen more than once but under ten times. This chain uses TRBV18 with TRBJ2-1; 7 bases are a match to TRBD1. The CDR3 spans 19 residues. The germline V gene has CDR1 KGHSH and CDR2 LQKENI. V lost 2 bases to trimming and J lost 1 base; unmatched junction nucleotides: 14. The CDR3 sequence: CASSPDVTGILRSYNEQFF. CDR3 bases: TGTGCCAGCTCACCAGACGTGACAGGGATCCTGAGGTCCTACAATGAGCAGTTCTTC.

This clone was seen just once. The CDR3 spells CASSFFEGANEQFF. DNA of the CDR3: TGTGCCAGCAGCTTTTTCGAGGGTGCCAATGAGCAGTTCTTC. This chain uses TRBV11-3 with TRBJ2-1; perhaps TRBD2 as D (5 bases). Germline V CDR1 and CDR2: SGHNT, YENEEA. V shed 3 bases and J shed 6 bases, with 12 bases lying between them. This CDR3 is 14 amino acids long. The full variable domain, rest sourced from reference TRBV11-3 and TRBJ2-1, is EAGVVQSPRYKIIEKKQPVAFWCNPISGHNTLYWYLQNLGQGPELLIRYENEEAVDDSQLPKDRFSAERLKGVDSTLKIQPAELGDSAVYLCASSFFEGANEQFFGPGTRLTVL.

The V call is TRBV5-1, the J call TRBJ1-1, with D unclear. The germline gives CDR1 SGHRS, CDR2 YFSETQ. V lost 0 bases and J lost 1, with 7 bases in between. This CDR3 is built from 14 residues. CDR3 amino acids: CASSLDTRNTEAFF. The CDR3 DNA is TGCGCCAGCAGCTTGGACACCCGGAACACTGAAGCTTTCTTT. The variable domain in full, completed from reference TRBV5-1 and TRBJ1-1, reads KAGVTQTPRYLIKTRGQQVTLSCSPISGHRSVSWYQQTPGQGLQFLFEYFSETQRNKGNFPGRFSGRQFSNSRSEMNVSTLELGDSALYLCASSLDTRNTEAFFGQGTRLTVV.

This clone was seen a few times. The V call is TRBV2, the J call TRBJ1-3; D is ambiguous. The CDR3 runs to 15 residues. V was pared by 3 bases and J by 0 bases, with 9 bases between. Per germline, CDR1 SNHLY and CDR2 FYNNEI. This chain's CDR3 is CASSDVVYSGNTIYF. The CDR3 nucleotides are TGTGCCAGCAGTGATGTGGTCTACTCTGGAAACACCATATATTTT.

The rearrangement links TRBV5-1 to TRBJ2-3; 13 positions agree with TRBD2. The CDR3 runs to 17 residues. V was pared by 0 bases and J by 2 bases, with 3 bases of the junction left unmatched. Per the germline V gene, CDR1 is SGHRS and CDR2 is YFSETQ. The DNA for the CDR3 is TGCGCCAGCAGCTTGGGTACTAGCGGGAGGGCCACAGATACGCAGTATTTT. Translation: CASSLGTSGRATDTQYF.

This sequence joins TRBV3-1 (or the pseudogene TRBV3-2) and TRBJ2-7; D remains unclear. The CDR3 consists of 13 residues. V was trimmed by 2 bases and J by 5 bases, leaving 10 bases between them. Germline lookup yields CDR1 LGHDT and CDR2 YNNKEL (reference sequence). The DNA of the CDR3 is TGTGCCAGCAGCCAAAGCCCCGGAGACGAGCAGTACTTC. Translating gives CASSQSPGDEQYF.